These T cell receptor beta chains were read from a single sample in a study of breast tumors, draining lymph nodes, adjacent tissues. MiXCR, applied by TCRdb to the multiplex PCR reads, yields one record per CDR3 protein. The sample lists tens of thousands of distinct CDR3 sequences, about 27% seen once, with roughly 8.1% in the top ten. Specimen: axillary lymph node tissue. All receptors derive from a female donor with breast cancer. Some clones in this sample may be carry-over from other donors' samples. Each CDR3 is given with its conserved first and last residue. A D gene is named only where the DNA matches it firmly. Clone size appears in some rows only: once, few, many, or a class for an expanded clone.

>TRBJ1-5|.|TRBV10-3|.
CAISGTNQPQHF
TGTGCCATCAGTGGAACAAATCAGCCCCAGCATTTT
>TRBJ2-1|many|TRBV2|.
CASMPFFGGPSSYNEQFF
TGTGCCAGCATGCCCTTTTTTGGGGGGCCAAGCTCCTACAATGAGCAGTTCTTC
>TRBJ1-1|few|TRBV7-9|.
CASSFPGNTEAFF
TGTGCCAGCAGCTTCCCGGGGAACACTGAAGCTTTCTTT
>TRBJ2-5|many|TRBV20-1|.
CSARDQANHQETQYF
TGCAGTGCTAGAGATCAGGCCAATCACCAAGAGACCCAGTACTTC
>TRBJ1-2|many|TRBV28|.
CASRIGAWSYTF
TGTGCCAGCAGAATTGGGGCTTGGAGCTACACCTTC
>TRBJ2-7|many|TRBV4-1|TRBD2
CASSPSGLAGAREQYF
TGCGCCAGCAGCCCATCGGGACTAGCGGGAGCGCGTGAGCAGTACTTC
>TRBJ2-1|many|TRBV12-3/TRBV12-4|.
CASTSPGRSHNEQFF
TGTGCCAGCACCTCGCCGGGACGTTCCCACAATGAGCAGTTCTTC
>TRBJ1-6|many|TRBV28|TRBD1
CASSSGGVSPLHF
TGTGCCAGCAGTTCAGGGGGCGTTTCACCCCTCCACTTT
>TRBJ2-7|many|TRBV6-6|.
CASREGQHYEQYF
TGTGCCAGCAGGGAAGGGCAGCACTACGAGCAGTACTTC
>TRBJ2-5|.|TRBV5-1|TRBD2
CASTGGGAGETQYF
TGCGCCAGCACCGGGGGGGGAGCCGGGGAGACCCAGTACTTC
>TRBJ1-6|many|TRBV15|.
CATSRGAIDSPLHF
TGTGCCACCAGCAGAGGGGCTATAGATTCACCCCTCCACTTT
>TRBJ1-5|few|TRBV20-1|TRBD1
CSAKGAGADQPQHF
TGCAGTGCTAAGGGGGCCGGGGCAGACCAGCCCCAGCATTTT
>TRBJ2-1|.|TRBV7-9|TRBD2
CASRQQAGLPYEQFF
TGTGCCAGCAGACAACAAGCGGGACTGCCTTATGAGCAGTTCTTC
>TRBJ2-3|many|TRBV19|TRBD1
CASSSEWTGADTQYF
TGTGCCAGTAGTTCTGAATGGACAGGGGCAGATACGCAGTATTTT
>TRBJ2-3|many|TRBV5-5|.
CASSPYPTDTQYF
TGTGCCAGCAGCCCATACCCCACAGATACGCAGTATTTT
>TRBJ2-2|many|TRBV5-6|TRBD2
CASRQAGDNAGELFF
TGTGCCAGCAGACAAGCGGGAGACAACGCCGGGGAGCTGTTTTTT
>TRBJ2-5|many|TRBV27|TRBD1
CASSLTPGTGDQTQYF
TGTGCCAGCAGCCTAACGCCCGGGACAGGGGACCAGACCCAGTACTTC
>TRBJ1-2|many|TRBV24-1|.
CATSDPNRGYGYTF
TGTGCCACCAGTGACCCGAACCGGGGCTATGGCTACACCTTC
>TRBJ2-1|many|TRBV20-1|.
CSARDGAGNQFF
TGCAGTGCTAGAGATGGCGCTGGGAACCAGTTCTTC
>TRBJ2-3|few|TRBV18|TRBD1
CASSQSDRGSDTQYF
TGTGCCAGCTCACAATCCGACAGGGGGTCCGATACGCAGTATTTT
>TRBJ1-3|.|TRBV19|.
CASKLAGINYGNTIYF
TGTGCCAGTAAACTAGCGGGTATCAACTATGGAAACACCATATATTTT
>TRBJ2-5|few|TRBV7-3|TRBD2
CASSLGLAGVETQYF
TGTGCCAGCAGCTTGGGACTAGCGGGAGTGGAGACCCAGTACTTC
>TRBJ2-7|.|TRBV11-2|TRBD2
CASSLPGLAVGPGSSYEQYF
TGTGCCAGCAGTTTGCCGGGACTAGCGGTAGGACCGGGGAGCTCCTACGAGCAGTACTTC
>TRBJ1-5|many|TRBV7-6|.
CASSQDKNQPQHF
TGTGCCAGCAGCCAGGATAAGAATCAGCCCCAGCATTTT
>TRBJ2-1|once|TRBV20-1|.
CSASYLVLDANEQFF
TGCAGCGCTAGTTACTTGGTGCTAGATGCCAATGAGCAGTTCTTC
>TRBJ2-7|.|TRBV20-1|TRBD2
CSARVRLAGETYEQYF
TGCAGTGCTAGAGTGAGACTAGCGGGAGAGACCTACGAGCAGTACTTC
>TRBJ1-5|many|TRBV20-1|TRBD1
CSARRTGDQPQHF
TGCAGTGCTAGAAGGACAGGGGATCAGCCCCAGCATTTT
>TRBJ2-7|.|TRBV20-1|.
CSARDLETASEQYF
TGCAGTGCTAGAGATCTGGAGACTGCTAGCGAGCAGTACTTC
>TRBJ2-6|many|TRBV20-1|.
CSLGGANVLTF
TGCAGCCTGGGTGGGGCCAACGTCCTGACTTTC
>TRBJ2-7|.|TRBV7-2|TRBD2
CACSETGTSSYVQYF
TGTGCCTGCAGCGAAACCGGGACTAGCTCCTACGTGCAGTACTTC
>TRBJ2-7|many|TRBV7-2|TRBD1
CASSYDRGTYEQYF
TGTGCCAGCAGCTACGACAGGGGGACCTACGAGCAGTACTTC
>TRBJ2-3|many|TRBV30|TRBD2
CAWSGTSVQTDTQYF
TGTGCCTGGAGCGGGACTAGCGTACAAACAGATACGCAGTATTTT
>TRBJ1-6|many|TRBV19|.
CASSQTDRSNSPLHF
TGTGCCAGTAGTCAGACCGACAGGAGTAATTCACCCCTCCACTTT
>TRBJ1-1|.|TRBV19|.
CASSIDQWTEAFF
TGTGCCAGTAGTATAGATCAGTGGACTGAAGCTTTCTTT
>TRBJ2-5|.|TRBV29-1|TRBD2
CSVGGLTSGNQETQYF
TGCAGCGTTGGGGGCCTGACTAGCGGGAACCAAGAGACCCAGTACTTC